This passage covers 27 T cell receptor beta chains from one sample sequenced in a study of blood T cells in healthy people across ages. For the second PCR, which ran for 7 to 11 cycles, a sample-barcoded 5' primer and a J-beta primer mix were used. From the 5' RACE reads, TCRdb called clonotypes with MiXCR, one entry per CDR3 protein. The table shows some 780,000 distinct CDR3 sequences, with 56% occurring only once. The sample comprised blood. The receptors derive from a man aged 35 to 55 in good health.

With respect to this clonotype: Germline is not matched at one junction end, which may reflect a read error. The chain links TRBV7-7 to TRBJ2-3; D ambiguous. This CDR3 is 13 amino acids long. Germline V gene sequence: CDR1 SSHAT, CDR2 FNYEAQ (reference sequence). The CDR3 protein is CASSLGYPDTQYF. CDR3 bases: TGTGCTAGCAGCTTAGGTTACCCAGATACGCAGTATTTT.

On this clonotype itself: Since a much larger clone is just one base distant, this may be a read error. The V call is TRBV3-1, the J call TRBJ2-1; TRBD2 aligns across 10 bases. Germline V gene lookup returns CDR1 LGHDT and CDR2 YNNKEL (reference sequence). CDR3 length: 15 residues. Unmatched junction bases numbered 6, after V lost 4 bases and J lost 6 bases. The CDR3 DNA reads as TGTGCCAGCAGCCCCGGGACTAGCGTAGCCAATGAGCAGTTCTTC. This translates into CASSPGTSVANEQFF.

The table lists this clonotype with a few counts. The chain recombines TRBV5-1 with TRBJ2-3; D is perhaps TRBD2 (6 bases). Trimming shortened V by 2 bases and J by 4 bases, and 20 bases separated the two germline ends. The CDR3 loop spans 17 amino acids. Per the germline V gene, CDR1 is SGHRS and CDR2 is YFSETQ. The CDR3 DNA is TGCGCCAGCAGCTTTACCGGCGGACCGGGAGTGCCAGATACGCAGTATTTT. It encodes CASSFTGGPGVPDTQYF. The full variable domain, with the rest looked up from reference TRBV5-1 and TRBJ2-3, is KAGVTQTPRYLIKTRGQQVTLSCSPISGHRSVSWYQQTPGQGLQFLFEYFSETQRNKGNFPGRFSGRQFSNSRSEMNVSTLELGDSALYLCASSFTGGPGVPDTQYFGPGTRLTVL.

This clonotype was counted only a few times. V usage is TRBV4-1 and J usage is TRBJ1-6, with D uncertain. The CDR3 runs to 15 residues. The germline V gene encodes CDR1 MGHRA and CDR2 YSYEKL. The V end lost 0 bases, the J end lost 5 bases, and 8 bases lay between the germline ends. The CDR3 sequence: CASSQDRTNNSPLHF. CDR3 in DNA: TGCGCCAGCAGCCAAGACCGGACGAATAATTCACCCCTCCACTTT.

The CDR3 DNA sequence: TGCGCCAGCAGCTTCGAGGGACGGGGGACGATAGATACGCAGTATTTT. Its protein product is CASSFEGRGTIDTQYF. The rearrangement uses TRBV5-1 and TRBJ2-3; possibly TRBD2 for D (6 bases). Germline lookup yields CDR1 SGHRS and CDR2 YFSETQ. The CDR3 covers 16 residues. Trimming removed 2 bases from V and 5 bases from J, with 18 bases in between.

The chain has TRBV5-1 and TRBJ1-4; 9 bases fit TRBD1. CDR1 SGHRS and CDR2 YFSETQ come from the germline V gene. This CDR3 spans 16 amino acids. J gave up 2 bases and V 3 bases, and 5 bases lay outside the gene matches. Here the CDR3 reads CASSSGQGNTNEKLFF. In DNA, the CDR3 is TGCGCCAGCAGCTCCGGACAGGGGAATACTAATGAAAAACTGTTTTTT.

V is TRBV20-1 and J is TRBJ2-5; 7 bases fit TRBD2. This CDR3 is built from 13 residues. From germline, CDR1 is DFQATT and CDR2 SNEGSKA (reference sequence). V shed 2 bases, J shed 4 bases, and the junction held 4 bases outside the gene matches. The CDR3 nucleotides read TGCAGTGCTAGACCCAGCGGGGTAGAGACCCAGTACTTC. This translates into CSARPSGVETQYF.

The J gene is TRBJ2-5, the V gene TRBV14; 9 bases match TRBD1. Germline-derived CDR1 and CDR2 are SGHDN and FVKESK. Trimming at V came to 0 bases and at J to 3 bases, leaving 5 bases not matched to a gene. This CDR3 is built from 16 residues. DNA of the CDR3: TGTGCCAGCAGCCAAGATGGGCGGACAGGGGAAGAGACCCAGTACTTC. Amino acids: CASSQDGRTGEETQYF.

A remark on this clonotype: A single base separates this from a much larger clone, so it may be a read error. The chain carries TRBV6-1 and TRBJ2-5; D is uncertain. Germline CDR1 and CDR2: MNHNS and SASEGT. The germline V and J ends were trimmed by 2 bases and 11 bases, with 21 bases remaining between them. CDR3 length: 15 residues. The DNA for the CDR3 is TGTGCCAGCAGTGAAAGATACTCGCTGCGCAATGAGCAGTACTTC. It yields the protein CASSERYSLRNEQYF.

The rearrangement joins TRBV7-7 to TRBJ2-6; 8 bases are shared with TRBD1. Germline values: CDR1 SSHAT, CDR2 FNYEAQ (reference sequence). V shed 5 bases and J 1 base; nucleotides not matched to a gene: 16. This CDR3 is 20 amino acids long. The CDR3, as DNA: TGTGCCAGCAGCCATTTCCCTCCGGGACAGGATAGGTCTGGGGCCAACGTCCTGACTTTC. Translated: CASSHFPPGQDRSGANVLTF.

This clonotype was observed a single time. The genes are TRBV6-1 and TRBJ1-5, with a weak D call TRBD1 (6 bases). Trimming cost V 3 bases and J 3 bases, with 12 bases left between them. The length of the CDR3 is 15 residues. CDR1 is MNHNS, CDR2 SASEGT, per germline. Here the CDR3 reads CASSDLQGYNQPQHF. The CDR3, as DNA: TGTGCCAGCAGTGACCTACAGGGATACAATCAGCCCCAGCATTTT.

This clonotype was seen only once. The chain combines TRBV12-5 with TRBJ2-1; 11 bases map to TRBD2. Germline CDR1 and CDR2: LGHNT and FRNRAP. This CDR3 is built from 16 residues. Trimming removed 2 bases from V and 8 bases from J; junction bases left unmatched: 8. The CDR3 protein is CASGLISGGAMHEQFF. In nucleotides, the CDR3 is TGTGCTAGTGGTTTGATTAGCGGGGGGGCCATGCATGAGCAGTTCTTC.

The J gene is TRBJ2-5, the V gene TRBV13, with D tentatively TRBD1 (6 bases). Germline V gene sequence: CDR1 PRHDT, CDR2 FYEKMQ (reference sequence). V shed 5 bases and J shed 2 bases, with 15 bases lying between them. CDR3 size: 15 residues. The CDR3 spells CASSEELGQQETQYF. The CDR3 region has the DNA TGTGCCAGCAGCGAAGAACTAGGACAGCAAGAGACCCAGTACTTC.

The chain uses TRBV4-3 and TRBJ1-2; D gene uncertain. Trimming cost V 0 bases and J 2 bases, with 7 bases left between them. The CDR3 is made up of 14 amino acids. CDR1 and CDR2 (germline): LGHNA, YSLEER. Written as DNA, the CDR3 is TGCGCCAGCAGCCAAGATTTGGACAACTATGGCTACACCTTC. Residues: CASSQDLDNYGYTF.

The chain uses TRBV24-1 and TRBJ2-5; D uncertain. CDR3 length: 13 amino acids. Trimming took 9 bases from V and 5 from J, leaving 15 bases between them. The germline gives CDR1 KGHDR, CDR2 SFDVKD. The CDR3 reads CATAGTGLETQYF. The CDR3 coding sequence is TGTGCCACCGCAGGTACTGGTCTGGAGACCCAGTACTTC.

This clonotype was detected only a few times. The rearrangement uses TRBV29-1 and TRBJ2-1; D is perhaps TRBD2 (7 bases). The CDR3 is 11 amino acids. V lost 7 bases and J 14 bases, leaving 18 bases between the germline ends. Germline values: CDR1 SQVTM, CDR2 ANQGSEA. In DNA form, the CDR3 reads TGCAGCGACTCATCGGGGGGCGGGGAGTTCTTC. Its translation is CSDSSGGGEFF.

This sequence joins TRBV7-2 and TRBJ1-2, with unresolved D. CDR1 and CDR2 from the germline V gene are SGHTA and FQGNSA. CDR3 length equals 17 residues. V was pared by 2 bases and J by 6 bases, with 22 bases between. The CDR3 DNA follows: TGTGCCAGCAGCTTAACGGCAAGTCTGTCCCTAAACAATGGCTACACCTTC. It is translated as CASSLTASLSLNNGYTF.

As for this clonotype: This may be a read error, as it is one base from a much larger clone. The chain combines TRBV25-1 with TRBJ2-3, with TRBD2 matching over 9 bases. Germline loops: CDR1 MGHDK, CDR2 SYGVNS. CDR3 length: 13 amino acids. This chain's CDR3 is CAGSEWGSGGQYF. For the CDR3, the DNA is TGTGCCGGCAGTGAATGGGGTAGCGGGGGGCAGTATTTT.

This sequence joins TRBV27 and TRBJ2-3; the D gene could be TRBD1 or TRBD2 (6 bases each). V lost 3 bases to trimming and J lost 9 bases, with 19 bases between them. The CDR3 is made up of 15 amino acids. CDR1 is MNHEY and CDR2 is SMNVEV in the germline V gene (reference sequence). CDR3 region: CASSFRTGGGRTQYF. CDR3 coding DNA: TGTGCCAGCAGTTTCCGTACCGGAGGGGGAAGAACGCAGTATTTT.

The sample holds a few counts of this clonotype. The chain couples TRBV7-2 to TRBJ2-3, with 8 nucleotides matching TRBD2. Trimming took 5 bases from V and 2 from J; bases not matched to a gene: 12. CDR3 size: 17 residues. Germline-derived CDR1 and CDR2 are SGHTA and FQGNSA. This chain's CDR3 is CASSPVSSGPLTDTQYF. The CDR3 coding sequence is TGTGCCAGCAGCCCCGTTTCTAGCGGGCCCCTCACAGATACGCAGTATTTT.

The chain joins TRBV7-9 to TRBJ2-1; no definite D call. The germline V gene has CDR1 SEHNR and CDR2 FQNEAQ (reference sequence). The CDR3 extends over 14 amino acids. Trimming pared 5 bases from V and 15 bases from J, leaving 23 bases between. The CDR3 region is CASSPPVSLPGRFF. Here the CDR3 DNA reads TGTGCCAGCAGCCCCCCTGTTTCTTTGCCTGGGCGGTTCTTC.

The V gene is TRBV20-1, the J gene TRBJ1-2; D may be TRBD1 (5 bases). V gave up 4 bases and J gave up 4 bases, with 13 bases separating them. This CDR3 has 13 amino acids. Germline V gene sequence: CDR1 DFQATT, CDR2 SNEGSKA (reference sequence). CDR3 nucleotide sequence: TGCAGTGCTAACGGTCAGGGAGGCTATGGCTACACCTTC. Translating gives CSANGQGGYGYTF.

The J gene is TRBJ2-3, the V gene TRBV11-2; D unclear. Looked up from germline, CDR1 is SGHAT and CDR2 is FQNNGV. With 0 bases removed from V and 0 bases from J, the gap between germline ends came to 10 bases. The length of the CDR3 is 16 residues. The CDR3 DNA sequence: TGTGCCAGCAGCTTAGAGGGCACCTTTAGCACAGATACGCAGTATTTT. This gives the protein CASSLEGTFSTDTQYF.

The CDR3 reads CSVTVQNTEAFF. The DNA for the CDR3 is TGCAGCGTGACGGTTCAGAACACTGAAGCTTTCTTT. The chain couples TRBV29-1 to TRBJ1-1; D gene unclear. This CDR3 contains 12 residues. From germline, CDR1 is SQVTM and CDR2 ANQGSEA. V lost 6 bases to trimming and J lost 1 base, with 9 bases between them.

V is TRBV24-1 and J is TRBJ2-5; 7 positions match TRBD1. After removal of 2 bases from V and 5 bases from J, the junction contained 10 bases not matched to a gene. This CDR3 comprises 16 residues. From germline, CDR1 is KGHDR and CDR2 SFDVKD. The CDR3 reads CATSDSTTGSGETQYF. CDR3 in DNA: TGTGCCACCAGTGATTCCACGACAGGGAGTGGGGAGACCCAGTACTTC.

The chain links TRBV6-1 to TRBJ2-7, with TRBD1 as a possible D gene (7 bases). CDR1 is MNHNS and CDR2 is SASEGT in the germline V gene. Deletions cut 11 bases from V and 1 base from J, with 15 bases between. The CDR3 covers 13 residues. The CDR3 DNA follows: TGTGCCGGAAGCCAGGGGGGTTCCTACGAGCAGTACTTC. Its translation is CAGSQGGSYEQYF.

V gene TRBV27 combines with J gene TRBJ2-3; 7 bases are shared with TRBD2. The ends lost 6 bases at V and 2 bases at J; junction bases unmatched: 8. Germline values: CDR1 MNHEY, CDR2 SMNVEV (reference sequence). CDR3 length equals 15 residues. The CDR3 reads CASSGTIDPTDTQYF. In nucleotides, the CDR3 is TGTGCCAGCAGCGGGACTATAGATCCCACAGATACGCAGTATTTT.